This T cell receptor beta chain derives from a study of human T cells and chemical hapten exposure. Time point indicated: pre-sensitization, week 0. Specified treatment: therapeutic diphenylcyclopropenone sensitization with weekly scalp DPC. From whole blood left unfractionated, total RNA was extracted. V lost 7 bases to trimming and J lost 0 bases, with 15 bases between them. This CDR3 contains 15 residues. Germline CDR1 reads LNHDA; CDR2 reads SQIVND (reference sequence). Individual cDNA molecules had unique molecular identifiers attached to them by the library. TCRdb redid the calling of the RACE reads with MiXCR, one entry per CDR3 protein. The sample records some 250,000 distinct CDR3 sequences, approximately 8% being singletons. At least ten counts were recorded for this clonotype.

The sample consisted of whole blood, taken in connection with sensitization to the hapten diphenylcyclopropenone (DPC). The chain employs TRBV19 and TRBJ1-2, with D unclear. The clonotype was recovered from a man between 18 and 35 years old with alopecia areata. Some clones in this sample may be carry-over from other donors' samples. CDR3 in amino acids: CASTPGVEANYGYTF. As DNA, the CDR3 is TGTGCCAGTACCCCAGGCGTAGAAGCTAACTATGGCTACACCTTC.